This TCR beta chain was identified in a study of blood T cell repertoires in COVID-19 (TCRdb year 2020). Regarding the complete study: Samples from collaborators originated in the United States, Italy and Spain and spanned both the acute and convalescent phases of COVID-19. The prospective study material was composed of cDNA or gDNA derived from T cells, B-cell-depleted T cells, or PBMCs. Subjects who had been exposed to COVID-19, were actively infected with it, or had recovered from it provided the deeply sampled blood TCRbeta repertoires that made up the dataset. The repertoires were made available in a free public database intended to serve as a resource for research on the immune response to SARS-CoV-2. The samples were drawn from two sources: the first 160 participants of the ongoing ImmuneRACE study, and over 1,000 subjects contributed by 6 global collaborators. Sample metadata almost always included a de-identified subject ID, COVID-19 status, age in years and sex. Where available, HLA class I and class II types were obtained from metadata supplied by the sample provider rather than from assay-based typing.

With respect to this clone: Its antigen remains unidentified. The record has no base qualities; no much larger clone is one base away.

The CDR3 measures 15 amino acids from cysteine to phenylalanine. The CDR3 DNA has 45 bases and is translated from base 1. The CDR1 and CDR2 encoded by the germline V gene (reference sequence) are SGHNT and YYREEE. Germline trimming amounts to 3 bases on V and 7 bases on J, with 9 as the count of junction bases outside the gene matches. TCRbeta CDR3 regions were amplified from genomic DNA using the immunoSEQ Assay, a bias-controlled multiplex PCR. The authors' pipeline ran thus. Nucleated cell counts per sample were estimated from amplification of reference gene primers within the assay. Sequence reads were collapsed and filtered to measure the absolute abundance of every unique TCRbeta CDR3 rearrangement. For each sample, productive Simpson clonality was calculated by taking the square root of Simpson's diversity index across productive rearrangements. Here the immuneACCESS table is served through TCRdb, limited to in-frame sequences with V and J called. Missing clones are a known gap in these copies; in checked studies unresolved V genes cover under half, and the rest lacks a known reason. Clone size and V and J calls were adopted from that table, with D and trimming inferred from the DNA. The sample profile shows 100,000 to 150,000 clones; about 83% of them were found once. Approximately 3.9% of the sample comes from the top ten.

The investigation overall reported the following: How much clinical and demographic metadata was included differed by source and by participant, and the metadata was provided uncurated.

Enrolling through a virtual design, the prospective study's participants ranged in age from roughly 18 to 90 years and lived across approximately 25 United States geographic areas. In the prospective study, participants were assigned to cohorts based on the clinical history participants reported in a screening survey and a study questionnaire. Recovered participants in ImmuneRACE Cohort 3 were defined as having two consecutive negative NP/OP PCR tests, clearance from a healthcare professional, or resolution of symptoms. Mobile phlebotomists in the prospective study collected whole blood, serum and a nasopharyngeal or oropharyngeal swab from every participant. Prospective study participants could optionally give additional blood draws and questionnaires over a roughly 2-month period. Prospective study blood samples were shipped either frozen or at room temperature before DNA extraction.

In this chain, TRBV5-4 is recombined with TRBJ2-1, with 8 bases aligning to TRBD2. Specimen: PBMCs or T cells enriched from blood (not recorded which). This sequence was found in a woman aged 25 to 39 who had recovered from COVID-19. Read as DNA, the sequence is TGTGCCAGCAGCTCCGGGACTAGATCCCTGAATGAGCAGTTCTTC. This yields the protein CASSSGTRSLNEQFF. This CDR3, with the reference TRBV5-4 and TRBJ2-1 proteins standing in past its ends, gives the full variable domain ETGVTQSPTHLIKTRGQQVTLRCSSQSGHNTVSWYQQALGQGPQFIFQYYREEENGRGNFPPRFSGLQFPNYSSELNVNALELDDSALYLCASSSGTRSLNEQFFGPGTRLTVL.